This TCR beta chain was observed in a study of early stage breast cancer tumors. Overall study: Twelve of the 16 invasive tumors were ER+, PR+ and HER2-. Study conclusions and caveats: Bulk DNA sequencing of unsorted cells missed chain pairing and markers.

Of note for this clone: The antigen remains unidentified.

Measured with immunoSEQ multiplex PCR; TCRdb has only the in-frame clones, and not every one. The table records more than 15,000 clones, around 80% of them present only once. Germline V gene data show CDR1 as SGHKS and CDR2 as YYEKEE (reference sequence). The junction had 2 bases not matched to a gene; V was cut back by 4 bases and J by 2 bases. This CDR3 contains 14 residues. Sequences were obtained from blood. J is TRBJ1-3 and V is TRBV5-5; 8 nucleotides agree with TRBD1. This TCR was sampled from a person between 65 and 79 years old with breast cancer. CDR3 in DNA: TGTGCCAGCAGCCCAGGGGGCCCTGGAAACACCATATATTTT. The encoded protein is CASSPGGPGNTIYF.